This TCR beta chain was found in a study of cytomegalovirus exposure and HLA in healthy donors. Study summary: The study placed about 81% of its approximately 360 genotyped donors in the Caucasian-associated ancestry cluster.

The study ran its PCR with 60 Vbeta and 13 Jbeta primers. Profiled with immunoSEQ multiplex PCR; TCRdb holds only in-frame clones, not every one. The data show about 160,000 clones, 82% seen once. Whole-study results and caveats: Associated with cytomegalovirus, according to the listing, were 150 to 200 TCR beta chains.

Germline V gives CDR1 DFQATT, CDR2 SNEGSKA (reference sequence). This CDR3 is 11 amino acids long. Regarding this clone: The antigen remains unidentified.

The sequence was collected from a girl aged 5 to 17 in good health and CMV-seropositive. Sequenced: PBMCs. V gene TRBV20-1 combines with J gene TRBJ2-7; 10 bases align to TRBD1. The CDR3 sequence is CSAGTGAEQYF. The CDR3 DNA reads TGCAGCGCCGGGACAGGGGCCGAGCAGTACTTC.